The following is a T cell receptor (beta chain) sequence with its context. TCRdb passed the reads through MiXCR, listing each CDR3 protein once. The repertoire holds just under 550,000 distinct CDR3 sequences, with 26% as singletons. These data come from a study of T cell repertoires in cytomegalovirus infection. Germline CDR1 GTSNPN, CDR2 SVGIG (reference sequence). Trimming removed 2 bases at V and 2 bases at J, with 12 bases between. This CDR3 spans 14 amino acids. The TCR was taken from a human donor in good health (CMV status not recorded). Some clones in this sample may be carry-over from other donors' samples. Sequenced sample: PBMCs. The chain uses TRBV30 and TRBJ1-2; a weak D match, TRBD1 (5 bases). CDR3 loop: CAWSPADRNYGYTF. The CDR3 DNA reads TGTGCCTGGAGTCCTGCCGACAGAAACTATGGCTACACCTTC.